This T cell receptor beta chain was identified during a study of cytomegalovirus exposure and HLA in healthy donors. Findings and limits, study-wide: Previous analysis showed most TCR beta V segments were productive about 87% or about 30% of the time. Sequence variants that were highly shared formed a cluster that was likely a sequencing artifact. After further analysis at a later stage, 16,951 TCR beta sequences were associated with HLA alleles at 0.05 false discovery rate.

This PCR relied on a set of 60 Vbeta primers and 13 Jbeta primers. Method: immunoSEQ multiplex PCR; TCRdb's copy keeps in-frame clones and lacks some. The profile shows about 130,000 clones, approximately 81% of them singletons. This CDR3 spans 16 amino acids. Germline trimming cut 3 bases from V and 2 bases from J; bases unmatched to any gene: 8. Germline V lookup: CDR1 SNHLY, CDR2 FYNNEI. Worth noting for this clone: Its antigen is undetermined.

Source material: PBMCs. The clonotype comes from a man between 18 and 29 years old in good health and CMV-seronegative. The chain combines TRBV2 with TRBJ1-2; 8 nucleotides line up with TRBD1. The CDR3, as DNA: TGTGCCAGCAGTGATCTTTTGGACAGGGTCAACTATGGCTACACCTTC. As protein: CASSDLLDRVNYGYTF.